Ten or more counts support the clone carrying this T cell receptor (beta chain). Its cognate antigen is unknown. This record comes from a study of T cells in Graves' hyperthyroidism and ophthalmopathy. Authors of the study amplified TCR beta CDR3 regions from RNA transcripts. Using the HTBI primer set, a first-round RT-PCR was run on the TCR CDR3. TCRdb reprocessed the multiplex PCR reads with MiXCR, giving one entry per CDR3 protein. The repertoire holds around 250,000 distinct CDR3 sequences, with roughly 15% as singletons. Study-level points and caveats: Appearing also in blood were most of the thyroid clonotypes expanded above 0.001.

The germline V gene encodes CDR1 MNHEY and CDR2 SVGAGI. This CDR3 region has 16 residues. V lost 0 bases and J lost 11; bases outside the gene matches: 14. Exclusions: uncontrolled infection, other autoimmune disease, pregnancy, lactation. V and J are TRBV6-5 and TRBJ2-3; 7 nucleotides match TRBD1. The source is a woman aged 40 to 50 with Graves' hyperthyroidism that later progressed to Graves' ophthalmopathy. The sequencing input was blood. The CDR3 here is CASSYSFLAERGRQYF. The CDR3 DNA reads TGTGCCAGCAGTTACTCGTTCTTGGCGGAGAGGGGGCGGCAGTATTTT.